A single sample gave rise to the 19 T cell receptor beta chains below, sequenced in a study of shared clonotypes between healthy human individuals. Terminally differentiated effector memory CD45RA+ cells were excluded from the naive CD8 cells, which were CD45RO-negative and positively selected for CCR7. The assay was immunoSEQ multiplex PCR, and TCRdb's table has in-frame clones only and misses some. The repertoire includes 1.5 million to 2.5 million clones, over 85% of them detected once, and 1.2% sits in the top ten. What was sequenced was naive CD8+ T cells sorted from blood. These receptors were collected from a man between 18 and 29 years old in good health.

This chain uses TRBV19 with TRBJ2-7; TRBD1 aligns across 9 bases. V lost 10 bases and J lost 1; bases outside the gene matches: 8. Germline V CDR1 and CDR2: LNHDA, SQIVND (reference sequence). The CDR3 is made up of 14 amino acids. In nucleotides, the CDR3 is TGTGCCACCTCGAGAGGGACAGGGTCCTACGAGCAGTACTTC. Translation: CATSRGTGSYEQYF.

V and J are TRBV18 and TRBJ2-2; D call uncertain. The CDR3 loop spans 12 amino acids. Per germline, CDR1 KGHSH and CDR2 LQKENI. Trimming pared 8 bases from V and 3 bases from J, leaving 7 bases between. The CDR3 DNA follows: TGTGCCAGCCCTAAAGACACCGGGGAGCTGTTTTTT. It specifies CASPKDTGELFF.

V is TRBV5-6 and J is TRBJ2-1; D ambiguous. The CDR3 spans 15 residues. Germline V gene data show CDR1 as SGHDT and CDR2 as YYEEEE. The V end was cut by 4 bases, the J end by 0 bases, with 11 bases between. CDR3 sequence: CASSHSLSSYNEQFF. For the CDR3, the DNA is TGTGCCAGCAGCCACAGCCTAAGCTCCTACAATGAGCAGTTCTTC.

This clone was picked up one time. The chain joins TRBV6-6 to TRBJ2-5; the match to TRBD1 covers 7 bases. V shed 0 bases and J 10 bases; nucleotides not matched to a gene: 8. Germline loops: CDR1 MNHNY, CDR2 SVGAGI (reference sequence). This CDR3 is 14 amino acids long. This CDR3 is CASSYSLTGWDQYF. DNA of the CDR3: TGTGCCAGCAGTTACTCTTTGACAGGGTGGGACCAGTACTTC.

The chain couples TRBV7-8 to TRBJ2-3, with 8 nucleotides matching TRBD2. From germline, CDR1 is SGHVS and CDR2 FQNEAQ. The CDR3 is 17 residues long. Trimming at V came to 0 bases and at J to 6 bases, leaving 11 bases not matched to a gene. In DNA, the CDR3 is TGTGCCAGCAGCTTAGCGCTGTATGCGGGGGGCGGGGATACGCAGTATTTT. It translates to CASSLALYAGGGDTQYF.

V gene TRBV7-6 combines with J gene TRBJ2-6; D call uncertain. CDR3 size: 14 residues. In germline, CDR1 is SGHVS, CDR2 FNYEAQ. The ends were cut back, 9 bases at V and 0 bases at J, with 9 bases in the middle. The CDR3 DNA follows: TGTGCCAGTAGCAAAGACTCTGGGGCCAACGTCCTGACTTTC. Translated: CASSKDSGANVLTF.

This clone was counted a few times. The gene calls are TRBV30 and TRBJ2-5, with D possibly matching TRBD1 (6 bases). The V gene lost 2 bases and the J gene lost 5 bases, with 18 bases spanning the gap. This CDR3 is 15 amino acids long. From germline, CDR1 is GTSNPN and CDR2 SVGIG (reference sequence). As DNA, the CDR3 is TGTGCCTGGAGTCCTTTGGAACAGGGTTGGGAGACCCAGTACTTC. This gives the protein CAWSPLEQGWETQYF.

This chain links TRBV5-1 with TRBJ2-1; weak D call: TRBD1 (6 bases). Per germline, CDR1 SGHRS and CDR2 YFSETQ. Between the trimmed V and J ends, which lost 2 bases and 6 bases, there was a span of 12 bases. The CDR3 sequence is 14 residues long. CDR3 DNA: TGCGCCAGCAGCTTAACTACAGGGATCAATGAGCAGTTCTTC. It is translated as CASSLTTGINEQFF.

The V call is TRBV27, the J call TRBJ1-1, with TRBD1 identical over 12 bases. The trim removed 2 bases at V and 7 bases at J, leaving 11 bases unmatched. Germline V gene data show CDR1 as MNHEY and CDR2 as SMNVEV (reference sequence). The CDR3 totals 17 residues. In DNA, the CDR3 is TGTGCCAGCAGTTTAGTTGGGGGGACAGGGGGCTTTAATGAAGCTTTCTTT. Its translation: CASSLVGGTGGFNEAFF.

Regarding this clone: This sample includes further DNA sequences coding for the same CDR3. The chain carries TRBV27 and TRBJ1-2; possible D gene TRBD1, 6 bases. With 2 bases removed from V and 2 bases from J, the gap between germline ends came to 6 bases. Germline assignment: CDR1 MNHEY and CDR2 SMNVEV (reference sequence). This CDR3 is 13 amino acids long. The CDR3 loop is CASSLGGNYGYTF. Written as DNA, the CDR3 is TGTGCCAGCAGTTTAGGGGGCAACTATGGCTACACCTTC.

CDR3 loop: CASRPGAVYEQYF. The CDR3 nucleotides are TGTGCCAGCAGGCCGGGGGCGGTTTACGAGCAGTACTTC. This rearrangement joins TRBV6-5 to TRBJ2-7; D tentatively fits TRBD1 or TRBD2 (6 bases each). V lost 6 bases, J lost 4 bases, and 13 bases lay in between. Germline values: CDR1 MNHEY, CDR2 SVGAGI. The CDR3 consists of 13 residues.

This clone was counted once. The chain uses TRBV6-5 and TRBJ2-3; the match to TRBD2 covers 8 bases. The CDR3 is 15 amino acids. Per the germline V gene, CDR1 is MNHEY and CDR2 is SVGAGI. The ends lost 5 bases at V and 0 bases at J; junction bases unmatched: 4. This CDR3 reads CASSPGTRSTDTQYF. The CDR3 DNA reads as TGTGCCAGCAGTCCCGGGACTAGGAGCACAGATACGCAGTATTTT.

The chain recombines TRBV28 with TRBJ2-5; no definite D call. The CDR3 contains 12 residues. Trimming left V 8 bases short and J 1 base short, with 8 bases between. Germline V lookup: CDR1 MDHEN, CDR2 SYDVKM. CDR3 nucleotide sequence: TGTGCCAGCGAAGATAGCCAAGAGACCCAGTACTTC. Protein: CASEDSQETQYF.

The rearrangement joins TRBV19 to TRBJ2-1; TRBD1 matches 9 bases. With 3 bases clipped from V and 8 bases from J, the junction kept 8 bases outside the gene matches. This CDR3 is built from 15 residues. Germline lookup yields CDR1 LNHDA and CDR2 SQIVND (reference sequence). The CDR3: CASSIPGTGLYEQFF. DNA for the CDR3: TGTGCCAGTAGTATTCCTGGGACAGGGTTGTATGAGCAGTTCTTC.

The gene calls are TRBV19 and TRBJ1-2; 7 bases are a match to TRBD1. With V trimmed by 7 bases and J by 6 bases, 20 bases remained unmatched. Germline assignment: CDR1 LNHDA and CDR2 SQIVND (reference sequence). The CDR3 contains 17 residues. As DNA, the CDR3 is TGTGCCAGTACCAAAAGCCCGGGACAGTCCGTCTCGCATGGCTACACCTTC. This codes for CASTKSPGQSVSHGYTF.

The chain combines TRBV6-1 with TRBJ2-7, with a possible D match to TRBD1 (5 bases). The germline V gene has CDR1 MNHNS and CDR2 SASEGT. The V gene lost 6 bases and the J gene lost 0 bases, with 12 bases spanning the gap. This CDR3 is built from 14 residues. The CDR3 protein is CASSPKQGSYEQYF. For the CDR3, the DNA is TGTGCCAGCAGCCCCAAGCAGGGCTCCTACGAGCAGTACTTC.

The gene calls are TRBV6-6 and TRBJ2-2, with unresolved D. The CDR3 has 16 amino acids. Trimming left V 0 bases short and J 0 bases short, with 8 bases between. From germline, CDR1 is MNHNY and CDR2 SVGAGI (reference sequence). CDR3: CASSYSEQANTGELFF. The CDR3 DNA follows: TGTGCCAGCAGTTACTCAGAGCAGGCGAACACCGGGGAGCTGTTTTTT.

On this clone: Additional DNA sequences in this sample encode the identical CDR3. The chain combines TRBV13 with TRBJ2-1; TRBD2 aligns across 12 bases. Germline V lookup: CDR1 PRHDT, CDR2 FYEKMQ (reference sequence). This CDR3 is 14 amino acids long. The J segment lost 6 bases and the V segment lost 6 bases, leaving 3 bases of the junction unmatched. Here the CDR3 reads CASSPLAGGNEQFF. As DNA, the CDR3 is TGTGCCAGCAGTCCACTAGCGGGAGGCAATGAGCAGTTCTTC.

Only one count was recorded for this clone. The chain couples TRBV1 to TRBJ2-4; the tabulated D call, TRBD2, remains unverified against the DNA. TRBV1 is annotated as a pseudogene. CDR3 length: 15 amino acids. The CDR3 loop reads CTSSQAAGPEPIQYF. CDR3 bases: TGCACCAGCAGCCAAGCGGCGGGACCCGAACCCATTCAGTACTTC.